This T cell receptor (beta chain) stems from a study of breast tumors, draining lymph nodes, adjacent tissues. Overall study findings and caveats: Compared with lymph nodes, tumors were less diverse; compared with nontumor tissue, more.

With respect to this clonotype: The antigen remains unidentified.

MiXCR, run by TCRdb on the multiplex PCR reads, gives a single entry per CDR3 protein. Found here are about 89,000 distinct CDR3 sequences, approximately 30% of them singletons; the top ten hold over 8%. V was trimmed by 0 bases and J by 5 bases, leaving 11 bases between them. The CDR3 is made up of 15 amino acids. The germline V gene encodes CDR1 LGHDT and CDR2 YNNKEL (reference sequence). Axillary draining lymph nodes of breast cancer patients supplied the node samples. Sequencing input: axillary lymph node tissue. The TCR originated in a female donor with breast cancer. Some clones in this sample may be carry-over from other donors' samples. This chain links TRBV3-1 with TRBJ2-4, with D possibly matching TRBD1 (5 bases). CDR3 sequence: CASSQDPGWQNIQYF. DNA for the CDR3: TGTGCCAGCAGCCAAGATCCAGGGTGGCAAAACATTCAGTACTTC.